These 16 T cell receptor beta chains originate from one sample sequenced in a study of OX40 agonist ivuxolimab in advanced cancers. The table came from immunoSEQ multiplex PCR; TCRdb's copy has only in-frame clones and leaves some out. The data contain roughly 20,000 clones, around 82% of them singletons. This material consisted of CD4+ or CD8+ T cells sorted from blood, taken in a trial of the OX40 agonist ivuxolimab. The source is an adult with an advanced solid tumor such as melanoma, head and neck, liver or kidney cancer.

The V gene is TRBV7-9, the J gene TRBJ2-2, with unresolved D. The CDR3 runs 14 residues. Trimming removed 5 bases at V and 1 base at J, with 8 bases between. Germline lookup yields CDR1 SEHNR and CDR2 FQNEAQ (reference sequence). CDR3 bases: TGTGCCAGCAGCCCCGGTCTGAACACCGGGGAGCTGTTTTTT. Translation gives CASSPGLNTGELFF.

This chain uses TRBV5-6 with TRBJ2-1; maybe TRBD2 (6 bases). V was trimmed by 2 bases and J by 7 bases, leaving 10 bases between them. This CDR3 comprises 13 residues. In germline, CDR1 is SGHDT, CDR2 YYEEEE. CDR3 sequence reads: CASSFAGRNEQFF. The CDR3 region has the DNA TGTGCCAGCAGCTTTGCGGGAAGGAATGAGCAGTTCTTC. The entire variable domain, with the rest obtained from reference TRBV5-6 and TRBJ2-1, is as follows: DAGVTQSPTHLIKTRGQQVTLRCSPKSGHDTVSWYQQALGQGPQFIFQYYEEEERQRGNFPDRFSGHQFPNYSSELNVNALLLGDSALYLCASSFAGRNEQFFGPGTRLTVL.

V gene TRBV6-6 combines with J gene TRBJ2-7, with D perhaps given as TRBD1 or TRBD2 (6 bases each). Trimming took off 5 bases at V and 5 bases at J, with 19 bases between the two ends. Germline CDR1 reads MNHNY; CDR2 reads SVGAGI (reference sequence). CDR3 length: 15 amino acids. CDR3 protein: CASSGGRAGSDEQYF. As DNA, the CDR3 is TGTGCCAGCAGTGGGGGGCGGGCCGGGTCCGACGAGCAGTACTTC.

V is TRBV28 and J is TRBJ2-7; no definite D call. The ends were cut back, 5 bases at V and 5 bases at J, with 10 bases in the middle. There are 12 residues in the CDR3. Looked up from germline, CDR1 is MDHEN and CDR2 is SYDVKM. The chain's CDR3 is CASSKGGHEQYF. The CDR3 coding sequence is TGTGCCAGCAGTAAAGGCGGCCACGAGCAGTACTTC.

The chain couples TRBV5-6 to TRBJ1-1, with TRBD1 matching over 11 bases. This CDR3 has 17 amino acids. V lost 2 bases, J lost 6 bases, and 12 bases stayed unmatched. Germline V gene data show CDR1 as SGHDT and CDR2 as YYEEEE. The CDR3 DNA reads as TGTGCCAGCAGCTTCTCCGGGATTCGGACAGGGGGCTCTGAAGCTTTCTTT. Protein product: CASSFSGIRTGGSEAFF.

The chain combines TRBV7-2 with TRBJ1-3; D is possibly TRBD1 (5 bases). This CDR3 region has 15 residues. The ends were cut back, 4 bases at V and 4 bases at J, with 14 bases in the middle. CDR1 is SGHTA, CDR2 FQGNSA, per germline. Here the CDR3 DNA reads TGTGCCAGCAGCTCAACCAGGGTCTCAGGAAACACCATATATTTT. This encodes CASSSTRVSGNTIYF.

The V and J genes are TRBV9 and TRBJ1-1, with D unresolved. Germline lookup yields CDR1 SGDLS and CDR2 YYNGEE. The germline V and J ends were trimmed by 5 bases and 1 base, with 12 bases remaining between them. This CDR3 comprises 14 residues. CDR3 sequence reads: CASSPLVGNTEAFF. The DNA for the CDR3 is TGTGCCAGCAGTCCTCTGGTGGGGAACACTGAAGCTTTCTTT.

The chain recombines TRBV14 with TRBJ1-1, with 9 bases aligning to TRBD1. Germline CDR1 and CDR2: SGHDN and FVKESK. J lost 0 bases, V lost 8 bases, and 10 bases had no gene match. CDR3 length equals 16 residues. The CDR3 DNA reads TGTGCCAGCGACCGAGGGACAGGGAACATGAACACTGAAGCTTTCTTT. Its protein is CASDRGTGNMNTEAFF.

The J gene is TRBJ2-7, the V gene TRBV23-1; D not certain. TRBV23-1 is noted as an ORF with a role that remains uncertain. Trimming removed 2 bases at V and 0 bases at J, with 2 bases between. The CDR3 is 12 amino acids. The CDR3 DNA reads as TGCGCCAGCAGTCAACACTCCTACGAGCAGTACTTC. It yields the protein CASSQHSYEQYF.

In its sample, this clone was seen a few times. The V and J genes are TRBV5-1 and TRBJ1-2; 10 bases match TRBD1. CDR3 length equals 14 residues. Germline trimming cut 4 bases from V and 2 bases from J; bases unmatched to any gene: 2. Per germline, CDR1 SGHRS and CDR2 YFSETQ. CDR3 residues: CASSVGQGNYGYTF. DNA for the CDR3: TGCGCCAGCAGCGTGGGACAGGGGAACTATGGCTACACCTTC.

CDR3 sequence: CASSPSGRAMTDTQYF. DNA for the CDR3: TGTGCCAGCAGTCCTAGCGGGAGGGCCATGACAGATACGCAGTATTTT. J is TRBJ2-3 and V is TRBV7-2; TRBD2 matches at 12 bases. This CDR3 contains 16 residues. Germline V gene lookup returns CDR1 SGHTA and CDR2 FQGNSA. V was clipped by 6 bases and J by 3 bases; unmatched bases: 7.

The V gene is TRBV10-3, the J gene TRBJ2-3; D not resolved. The CDR3 is 13 amino acids. Germline V gene sequence: CDR1 ENHRY, CDR2 SYGVKD. V was shortened by 7 bases and J by 0 bases, with 8 bases between the two germline ends. Here the CDR3 reads CAIMERSTDTQYF. For the CDR3, the DNA is TGTGCCATCATGGAGAGGAGCACAGATACGCAGTATTTT.

This clone was observed a few times. The chain has TRBV2 and TRBJ1-5; TRBD1 is a possible D gene (6 bases). This CDR3 is 15 amino acids long. Germline assignment: CDR1 SNHLY and CDR2 FYNNEI. V lost 5 bases to trimming and J lost 1 base, with 12 bases between them. CDR3 in amino acids: CASSKDSASNQPQHF. The DNA for the CDR3 is TGTGCCAGCAGTAAGGACAGTGCGAGCAATCAGCCCCAGCATTTT.

This clone was counted a single time. The chain couples TRBV10-3 to TRBJ2-1; the match to TRBD2 covers 11 bases. The CDR3 sequence is 18 residues long. Looked up from germline, CDR1 is ENHRY and CDR2 is SYGVKD. J lost 9 bases, V lost 2 bases, and 15 bases had no gene match. CDR3 sequence reads: CAISERSQTSGIGSEQFF. DNA of the CDR3: TGTGCCATCAGTGAGCGATCTCAGACTAGCGGGATCGGAAGTGAGCAGTTCTTC.

The rearrangement uses TRBV30 and TRBJ2-7; possibly TRBD1 for D (5 bases). The V and J ends lost 2 bases and 9 bases respectively, with 11 bases between them. Germline V lookup: CDR1 GTSNPN, CDR2 SVGIG (reference sequence). This CDR3 has 11 residues. CDR3 protein: CAWSPRDRQYF. CDR3 DNA: TGTGCCTGGAGTCCCAGGGATCGGCAGTACTTC.

The chain is built from TRBV5-1 and TRBJ1-6, with D possibly matching TRBD1 (5 bases). The CDR3 runs to 16 residues. V lost 0 bases to trimming and J lost 9 bases, with 16 bases between them. CDR1 and CDR2 from the germline V gene are SGHRS and YFSETQ. In nucleotides, the CDR3 is TGCGCCAGCAGCTTGGCCGGGGGTGGCGAAGTTTCACCCCTCCACTTT. As protein: CASSLAGGGEVSPLHF.